Presented here are 2 T cell receptor beta chains from one specimen sequenced in a study of cytomegalovirus exposure and HLA in healthy donors. The PCR had 60 Vbeta and 13 Jbeta primers. Only in-frame clones appear in the TCRdb table, and some are missing; sequencing was by immunoSEQ multiplex PCR. Seen here are tens of thousands of clones, around 66% observed once, and the top ten hold roughly 3.9%. The sample consisted of PBMCs. All receptors come from a man aged 25 to 40 in good health and CMV-seronegative.

The chain joins TRBV28 to TRBJ2-2; maybe TRBD2 (6 bases). Germline CDR1 and CDR2: MDHEN and SYDVKM. V was pared by 3 bases and J by 7 bases, with 6 bases between. There are 12 residues in the CDR3. The CDR3 nucleotides read TGTGCCAGCAGTTTGGGAGGCGGGGAGCTGTTTTTT. Protein product: CASSLGGGELFF.

This clone showed up just a few times. This chain uses TRBV2 with TRBJ1-6; 7 bases are a match to TRBD1. The CDR3 has 14 residues. Germline V gives CDR1 SNHLY, CDR2 FYNNEI. V lost 4 bases, J lost 5 bases, and 2 bases stayed unmatched. CDR3 in amino acids: CASSGDRNNSPLHF. Written as DNA, the CDR3 is TGTGCCAGCAGTGGGGACAGAAATAATTCACCCCTCCACTTT.